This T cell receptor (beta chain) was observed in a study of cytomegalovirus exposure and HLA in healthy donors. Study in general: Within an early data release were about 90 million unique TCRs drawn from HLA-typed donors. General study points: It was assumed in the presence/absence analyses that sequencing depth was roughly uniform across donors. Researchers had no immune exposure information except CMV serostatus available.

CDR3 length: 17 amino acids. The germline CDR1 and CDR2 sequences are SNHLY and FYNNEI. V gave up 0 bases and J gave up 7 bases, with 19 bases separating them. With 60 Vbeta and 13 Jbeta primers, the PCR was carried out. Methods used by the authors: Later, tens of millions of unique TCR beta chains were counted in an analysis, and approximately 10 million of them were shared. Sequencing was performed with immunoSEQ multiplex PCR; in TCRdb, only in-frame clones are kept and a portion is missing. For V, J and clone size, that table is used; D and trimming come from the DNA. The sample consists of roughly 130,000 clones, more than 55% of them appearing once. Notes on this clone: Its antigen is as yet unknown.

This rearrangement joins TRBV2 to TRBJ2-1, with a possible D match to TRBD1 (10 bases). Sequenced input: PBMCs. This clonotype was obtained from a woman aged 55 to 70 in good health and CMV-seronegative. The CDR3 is CASSEARQGAGGNEQFF. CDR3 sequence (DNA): TGTGCCAGCAGTGAAGCTAGACAGGGGGCGGGGGGGAATGAGCAGTTCTTC.